This T cell receptor (beta chain) was sequenced during a study of blood T cell repertoires in COVID-19. Study background: Researchers got acute and convalescent COVID-19 samples from the United States, Italy and Spain. In each case, the material was cDNA or gDNA derived from T cells, B-cell-depleted T cells, or PBMCs.

This clone was seen once. V was shortened by 3 bases and J by 6 bases, with 12 bases between the two germline ends. The CDR3 has 13 amino acids. CDR1 SGDLS and CDR2 YYNGEE come from the germline V gene. In the source study's methods: Reference gene primer amplification gave estimated nucleated cell counts. Generated by immunoSEQ multiplex PCR, the TCRdb table keeps only in-frame clones and is missing some. V, J and clone size are taken as reported in that table, and D and trimming were inferred from the DNA itself. The table lists some 340,000 clones, about 86% of them singletons, with just under 3% in the top ten.

The sequenced sample consisted of peripheral blood. The sequence was obtained from a young man with active or convalescent COVID-19. This chain connects TRBV9 to TRBJ1-2; perhaps TRBD1 as D (6 bases). The CDR3 protein is CASSARGGHGYTF. The CDR3 coding sequence is TGTGCCAGCAGCGCAAGGGGGGGGCATGGCTACACCTTC.